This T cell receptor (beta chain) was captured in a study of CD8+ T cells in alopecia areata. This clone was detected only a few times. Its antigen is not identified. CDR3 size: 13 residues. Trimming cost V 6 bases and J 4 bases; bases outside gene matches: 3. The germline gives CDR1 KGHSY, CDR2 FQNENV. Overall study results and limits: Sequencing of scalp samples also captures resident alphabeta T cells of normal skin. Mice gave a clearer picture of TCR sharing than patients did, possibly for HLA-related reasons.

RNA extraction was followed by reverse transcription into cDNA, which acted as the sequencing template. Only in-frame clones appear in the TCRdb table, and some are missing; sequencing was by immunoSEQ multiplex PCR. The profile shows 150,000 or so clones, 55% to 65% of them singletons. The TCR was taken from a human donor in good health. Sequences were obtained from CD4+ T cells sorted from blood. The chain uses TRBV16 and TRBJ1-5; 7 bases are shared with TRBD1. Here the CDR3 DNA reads TGTGCCAGCAGATCGACAGGGAATCAGCCCCAGCATTTT. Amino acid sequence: CASRSTGNQPQHF.